The next 18 T cell receptor beta chains were all read from a single sample in a study of breast tumors, draining lymph nodes, adjacent tissues. The lymph nodes were axillary draining lymph nodes from breast cancer patients. TCRdb reanalysed the multiplex PCR reads using MiXCR and keeps one entry per CDR3 protein. The data hold some 170,000 distinct CDR3 sequences, with 30% to 35% observed a single time. Material for sequencing was axillary lymph node tissue. Every receptor here comes from a female donor with breast cancer. Some clones in this sample may be carry-over from other donors' samples.

To note about this clonotype: One junction end disagrees with the germline gene, perhaps due to a read error. The CDR3 nucleotides read TGTGCCACCAGCGGAGATGGACTATACAATGAGCGGTTCTTC. It translates to CATSGDGLYNERFF. V gene TRBV15 combines with J gene TRBJ2-1, with D maybe TRBD2 (6 bases). This CDR3 has 14 residues. Germline assignment: CDR1 LNHNV and CDR2 YYDKDF (reference sequence).

V and J are TRBV5-1 and TRBJ2-7, with 7 nucleotides matching TRBD1. After removal of 4 bases from V and 1 base from J, the junction contained 8 bases not matched to a gene. CDR1 SGHRS and CDR2 YFSETQ come from the germline V gene. The CDR3 is 15 amino acids. The CDR3 region is CASSPNRDSSYEQYF. The CDR3 nucleotides are TGCGCCAGCAGCCCCAATCGGGACAGTTCCTACGAGCAGTACTTC.

The chain uses TRBV10-3 and TRBJ2-1, with 7 bases lining up with TRBD1. Germline CDR1 ENHRY, CDR2 SYGVKD. The CDR3 totals 16 residues. V was clipped by 6 bases and J by 6 bases; unmatched bases: 14. The DNA for the CDR3 is TGTGCCATCAGAGGGACGAACAGGGGTTCATCCAATGAGCAGTTCTTC. This sequence encodes CAIRGTNRGSSNEQFF.

In its sample, this clonotype was seen many times. This chain joins TRBV4-2 and TRBJ1-5; 10 positions agree with TRBD1. V lost 0 bases and J lost 4; bases outside the gene matches: 6. The CDR3 extends over 17 amino acids. Germline loops: CDR1 LGHNA, CDR2 YNFKEQ. The CDR3 DNA follows: TGTGCCAGCAGCCAAGACCAACGGGACAGGGGTAATCAGCCCCAGCATTTT. Protein product: CASSQDQRDRGNQPQHF.

This clonotype has ten or more counts. Being one base from a much bigger clone, this may be a read error. The V gene is TRBV20-1, the J gene TRBJ2-7; tentative D call: TRBD2 (6 bases). Germline loops: CDR1 DFQATT, CDR2 SNEGSKA (reference sequence). CDR3 size: 14 residues. Written as DNA, the CDR3 is TGCAGTGCTGTCCACGGGAGCCGTTCCTCCGAGCAGTACTTC. This codes for CSAVHGSRSSEQYF.

This clonotype has more than one count but fewer than ten. It may be a read error: a sequence one base away is much more abundant. The chain employs TRBV5-6 and TRBJ2-1, with D perhaps TRBD1 or TRBD2 (5 bases each). The CDR3 length is 15 residues. V lost 0 bases to trimming and J lost 5 bases, with 12 bases between them. The germline V gene encodes CDR1 SGHDT and CDR2 YYEEEE. DNA of the CDR3: TGTGCCAGCAGCTTGGCTGGGACGACCGACAATGAGCAGTTCTTC. This codes for CASSLAGTTDNEQFF.

This clonotype was detected many times. The gene calls are TRBV9 and TRBJ1-2, with D possibly matching TRBD1 (5 bases). The germline V gene has CDR1 SGDLS and CDR2 YYNGEE. With 4 bases removed from V and 5 bases from J, the gap between germline ends came to 15 bases. The CDR3 extends over 14 amino acids. The CDR3 loop reads CASSPFSGSYGYTF. The DNA of the CDR3 is TGTGCCAGCAGCCCATTCTCAGGGTCTTATGGCTACACCTTC.

This clonotype was observed at least ten times. This rearrangement joins TRBV6-5 to TRBJ2-5; D is uncertain. Germline V gene data show CDR1 as MNHEY and CDR2 as SVGAGI. The CDR3 length is 12 residues. Trimming cost V 5 bases and J 7 bases, with 11 bases left between them. The CDR3 sequence is CASSHDAVTQYF. The CDR3 DNA follows: TGTGCCAGCAGTCACGACGCTGTGACCCAGTACTTC.

This clonotype was seen repeatedly, ten times or more. One junction end does not reproduce the germline sequence, and a read error may be involved. The rearrangement links TRBV9 to TRBJ2-5; 11 bases match TRBD2. The CDR3 is made up of 14 amino acids. The V gene's germline CDR1 is SGDLS and CDR2 YYNGEE. CDR3 sequence: CASSNSGGAETQSF. The CDR3 DNA reads TGTGCCAGCAGCAATAGCGGGGGGGCAGAGACCCAGTCCTTC.

The chain links TRBV20-1 to TRBJ2-4; a possible D gene is TRBD2 (7 bases). Trimming shortened V by 6 bases and J by 0 bases, and 12 bases separated the two germline ends. Germline CDR1 and CDR2: DFQATT and SNEGSKA (reference sequence). CDR3 length equals 14 residues. The CDR3 DNA reads TGCAGTGCGGGGGGGCCTGGAGCCAAAAACATTCAGTACTTC. It translates to CSAGGPGAKNIQYF.

The V gene is TRBV28, the J gene TRBJ2-7, with D tentatively TRBD1 (7 bases). The CDR3 extends over 15 amino acids. Trimming stripped 2 bases from V and 7 bases from J, with 18 bases between. Per germline, CDR1 MDHEN and CDR2 SYDVKM. DNA for the CDR3: TGTGCCAGCAGTTTAAGCAGGGGGGCCCTACGGGAGCAGTACTTC. Protein product: CASSLSRGALREQYF.

This clonotype was counted many times. The chain combines TRBV12-3 or TRBV12-4 with TRBJ2-1, with D possibly called TRBD1 or TRBD2 (5 bases each). CDR3 length equals 15 residues. The V end was cut by 1 base, the J end by 4 bases, with 11 bases between. The CDR3 sequence: CASSLGGGGYNEQFF. CDR3 nucleotide sequence: TGTGCCAGCAGTTTAGGTGGGGGTGGGTACAATGAGCAGTTCTTC.

The genes are TRBV4-2 and TRBJ2-7, with TRBD2 identical over 9 bases. The CDR3 consists of 18 residues. Germline CDR1 is LGHNA and CDR2 is YNFKEQ. V was clipped by 0 bases and J by 0 bases; unmatched bases: 9. The CDR3 is CASSQDQTGLATSYEQYF. In DNA, the CDR3 is TGTGCCAGCAGCCAAGACCAAACGGGACTAGCAACCTCCTACGAGCAGTACTTC.

This clonotype was detected many times. This chain links TRBV19 with TRBJ2-7; tentatively, D is TRBD1 (5 bases). The CDR3 is 14 amino acids. In germline, CDR1 is LNHDA, CDR2 SQIVND (reference sequence). With 3 bases removed from V and 2 bases from J, the gap between germline ends came to 11 bases. The CDR3 sequence: CASSITTEAYEQYF. DNA for the CDR3: TGTGCCAGTAGTATCACGACAGAGGCCTACGAGCAGTACTTC.

The chain carries TRBV6-1 and TRBJ2-1; TRBD2 aligns across 7 bases. Per the germline V gene, CDR1 is MNHNS and CDR2 is SASEGT. J gave up 0 bases and V 0 bases, and 8 bases lay outside the gene matches. The CDR3 loop spans 18 amino acids. The CDR3 loop reads CASSEAKGLLSSYNEQFF. CDR3 in DNA: TGTGCCAGCAGTGAAGCGAAGGGACTACTTAGCTCCTACAATGAGCAGTTCTTC.

This chain joins TRBV4-1 and TRBJ1-5; D uncertain. CDR3 length: 13 residues. Germline loops: CDR1 MGHRA, CDR2 YSYEKL. Between the trimmed V and J ends, which lost 3 bases and 7 bases, there was a span of 10 bases. The CDR3 protein is CASSQGDWQPQHF. CDR3 nucleotides: TGCGCCAGCAGCCAGGGTGATTGGCAGCCCCAGCATTTT.

This rearrangement joins TRBV12-3 or TRBV12-4 to TRBJ2-3, with TRBD1 matching 7 bases. J was trimmed by 14 bases and V by 5 bases; bases with no gene match: 16. The CDR3 has 14 residues. DNA of the CDR3: TGTGCCAGCAGTCCGACAGGGATGTTAGGTGCGCGGTATTTT. As protein: CASSPTGMLGARYF.

A remark on this clonotype: This may arise from a read error, as a much more abundant clone is one base away. The genes are TRBV6-5 and TRBJ2-2; TRBD1 or TRBD2 may be the D gene (5 bases each). Germline CDR1 MNHEY, CDR2 SVGAGI. The V and J ends lost 5 bases and 4 bases respectively, with 11 bases between them. CDR3 size: 14 residues. The CDR3 loop is CASSHVGTTGELFF. For the CDR3, the DNA is TGTGCCAGCAGTCACGTGGGGACCACCGGGGAGCTGTTTTTT.